The clone carrying this T cell receptor beta chain was picked up a small number of times. The cohort's ophthalmopathy patients, a group with duration under 3 months, had a Clinical Activity Score of at least 3 and a NOSPECS grade of at least 4. This sample was taken from a study of T cells in Graves' hyperthyroidism and ophthalmopathy. Trimming took 4 bases from V and 1 from J; bases not matched to a gene: 5. The CDR3 contains 15 residues. Per the germline V gene, CDR1 is MDHEN and CDR2 is SYDVKM. The investigators amplified TCR beta CDR3 regions from RNA transcripts. A first-round RT-PCR of the TCR CDR3 used the HTBI primer set. TCRdb ran MiXCR on the multiplex PCR reads and lists one entry per CDR3 protein. This sample carries 250,000 to 400,000 distinct CDR3 sequences, approximately 14% of them seen once, and the ten largest clones take roughly 35%.

The chain is built from TRBV28 and TRBJ1-2; 8 nucleotides match TRBD1. The receptor's source is a woman in her forties with Graves' ophthalmopathy. Material for sequencing was blood. CDR3 nucleotides: TGTGCCAGCAGTTCTGGACAGGGACTTAACTATGGCTACACCTTC. Translated: CASSSGQGLNYGYTF.